This T cell receptor beta chain was profiled in a study of Graves' ophthalmopathy and Graves' hyperthyroidism. The study, taken as a whole, reports: The model reached approximately 67% sensitivity and roughly 72% specificity for predicting ophthalmopathy progression.

The length of the CDR3 is 13 residues. Germline V CDR1 and CDR2: MNHEY, SVGEGT. Trimming cost V 4 bases and J 7 bases, with 14 bases left between them. The term stable hyperthyroidism indicated an absence of ophthalmopathy within 18 months of follow-up. Additional autoimmune diseases, uncontrolled infections, pregnancy or lactation disqualified patients. Scientists amplified the TCR beta CDR3 regions from RNA transcripts. The first-round RT-PCR employed HTBI primers together with the Qiagen OneStep RT-PCR kit. A multiplex PCR was then performed as the second round. TCRdb independently ran MiXCR on the multiplex PCR reads; one entry per CDR3 protein. This table has roughly 400,000 distinct CDR3 sequences, approximately 15% appearing once. There are many counts of this clonotype. Antigen specificity is unknown.

This clonotype originated in a woman between 18 and 30 years old with stable Graves' hyperthyroidism. The chain is built from TRBV6-2 or TRBV6-3 and TRBJ2-7; D is ambiguous. The specimen sequenced was peripheral blood. The CDR3 reads CASSFSDRGEQYF. The CDR3 DNA reads as TGTGCCAGCAGTTTTTCCGATCGAGGAGAGCAGTACTTC.